This T cell receptor beta chain came from a study of monozygotic twins with inflammatory bowel disease. Study-level results: Patient-to-patient differences in immunosuppressive treatment may have added variability to the repertoires.

For this clonotype: Its antigen is currently unknown.

TCRdb derives one entry per CDR3 protein from the 5' RACE reads, leaving out DNA. Recorded here are more than 300,000 distinct CDR3 sequences; the top ten clones represent 2.6%. Whole blood that had not undergone T cell sorting provided the isolated total RNA. The CDR3 is 15 amino acids. Germline V gene lookup returns CDR1 SGHVS and CDR2 FNYEAQ. Sequencing was performed on blood. The rearrangement links TRBV7-6 to TRBJ2-2; there is no DNA to check the TCRdb D call of TRBD1. The clonotype originates from a human donor with ulcerative colitis or Crohn's disease, or a healthy co-twin of an affected twin (not recorded which). Here the CDR3 reads CASSLGGRGTGELFF. The full variable domain, with the rest looked up from reference TRBV7-6 and TRBJ2-2, is GAGVSQSPRYKVTKRGQDVALRCDPISGHVSLYWYRQALGQGPEFLTYFNYEAQQDKSGLPNDRFSAERPEGSISTLTIQRTEQRDSAMYRCASSLGGRGTGELFFGEGSRLTVL.